What follows describes a single T cell receptor (beta chain). Its antigen remains unidentified. The use of genomic DNA as template underpinned the TCR beta VDJ and CDR3 profiling. TCRdb ran MiXCR on the reads and lists one entry per CDR3 protein. The sample lists around 200,000 distinct CDR3 sequences, 45% to 60% occurring once. The data stem from a study of CD8+CD57+ T cells in acquired aplastic anemia. Study overall: Sorted CD4+ and CD8+ cells gave an average of approximately 3.4 ug of DNA. Overall study findings and caveats: Both patients and controls carried the same twenty-nine CD8+ CDR3 sequences.

Patients selected for sequencing had displayed CD8+CD57+ cell expansion by flow cytometry. Acquired aplastic anemia of severe grade affected all patients. Prior therapy had not been administered to any patient at the time of blood sampling. The germline V gene encodes CDR1 LNHNV and CDR2 YYDKDF (reference sequence). This CDR3 has 15 residues. V lost 3 bases and J 2 bases, leaving 12 bases between the germline ends. The V call is TRBV15, the J call TRBJ2-3, with D perhaps TRBD1 (6 bases). The sequence derives from a human donor with aplastic anemia. Sequencing was carried out using sorted CD4+, CD8+, or CD8+CD57+ T cells (not recorded which) from PBMCs. The CDR3 coding sequence is TGTGCCACCAGCAGCCCCAGGGGCCACACAGATACGCAGTATTTT. Its translation is CATSSPRGHTDTQYF.